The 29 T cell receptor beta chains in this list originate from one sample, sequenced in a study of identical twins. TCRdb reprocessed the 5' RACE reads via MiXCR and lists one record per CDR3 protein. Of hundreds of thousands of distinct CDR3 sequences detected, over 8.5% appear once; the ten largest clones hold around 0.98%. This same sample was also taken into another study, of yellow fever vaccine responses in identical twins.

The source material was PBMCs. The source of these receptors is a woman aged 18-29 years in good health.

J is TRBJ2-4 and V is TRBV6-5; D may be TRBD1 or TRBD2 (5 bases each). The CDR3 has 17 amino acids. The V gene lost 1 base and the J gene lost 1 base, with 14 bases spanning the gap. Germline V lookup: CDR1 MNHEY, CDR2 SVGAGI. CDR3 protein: CASSYYGGRVAKNIQYF. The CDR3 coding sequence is TGTGCCAGCAGTTACTATGGGGGAAGGGTGGCCAAAAACATTCAGTACTTC.

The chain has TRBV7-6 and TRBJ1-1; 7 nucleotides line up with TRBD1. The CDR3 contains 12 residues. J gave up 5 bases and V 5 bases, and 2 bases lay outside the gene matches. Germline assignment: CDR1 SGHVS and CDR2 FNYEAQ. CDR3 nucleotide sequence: TGTGCCAGCAGCCAGACAGGGACTGAAGCTTTCTTT. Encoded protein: CASSQTGTEAFF.

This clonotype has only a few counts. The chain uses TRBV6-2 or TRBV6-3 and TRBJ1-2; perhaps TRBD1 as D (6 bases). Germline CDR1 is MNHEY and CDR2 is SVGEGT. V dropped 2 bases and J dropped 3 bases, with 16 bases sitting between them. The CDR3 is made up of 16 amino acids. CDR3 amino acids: CASSYGFGGHYYGYTF. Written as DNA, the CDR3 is TGTGCCAGCAGTTACGGCTTTGGGGGGCACTACTATGGCTACACCTTC.

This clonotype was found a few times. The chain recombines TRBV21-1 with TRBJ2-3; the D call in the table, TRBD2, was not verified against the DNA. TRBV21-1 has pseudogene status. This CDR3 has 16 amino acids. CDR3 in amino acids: CASSKKLLLGRDTQYF. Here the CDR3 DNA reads TGTGCCAGCAGCAAAAAATTACTACTTGGGAGGGATACGCAGTATTTT.

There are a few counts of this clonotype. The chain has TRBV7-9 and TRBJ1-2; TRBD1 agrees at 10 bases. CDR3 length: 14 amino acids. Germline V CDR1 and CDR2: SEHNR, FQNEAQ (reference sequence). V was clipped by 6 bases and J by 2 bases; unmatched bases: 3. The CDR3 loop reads CASRTGGSNYGYTF. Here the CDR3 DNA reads TGTGCCAGCAGGACAGGGGGCTCCAACTATGGCTACACCTTC.

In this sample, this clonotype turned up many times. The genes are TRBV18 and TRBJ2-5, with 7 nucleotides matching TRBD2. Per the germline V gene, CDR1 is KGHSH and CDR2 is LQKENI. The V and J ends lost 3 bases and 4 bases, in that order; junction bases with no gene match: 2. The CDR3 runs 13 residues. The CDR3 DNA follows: TGTGCCAGCTCACCCCCGGGAGGAGAGACCCAGTACTTC. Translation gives CASSPPGGETQYF.

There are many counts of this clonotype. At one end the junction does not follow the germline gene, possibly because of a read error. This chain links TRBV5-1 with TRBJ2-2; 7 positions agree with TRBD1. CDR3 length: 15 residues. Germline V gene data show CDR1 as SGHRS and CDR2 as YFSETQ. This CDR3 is CASSLGDRNTGELFF. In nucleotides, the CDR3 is TGTGCCAGCAGCTTAGGGGACAGGAACACCGGGGAGCTGTTTTTT.

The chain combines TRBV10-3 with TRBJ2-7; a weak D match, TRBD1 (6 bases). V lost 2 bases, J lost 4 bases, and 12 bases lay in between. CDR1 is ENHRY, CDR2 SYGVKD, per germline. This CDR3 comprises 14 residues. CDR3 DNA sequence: TGTGCCATCAGTGAGGACGGGACATTTTACGAGCAGTACTTC. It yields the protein CAISEDGTFYEQYF.

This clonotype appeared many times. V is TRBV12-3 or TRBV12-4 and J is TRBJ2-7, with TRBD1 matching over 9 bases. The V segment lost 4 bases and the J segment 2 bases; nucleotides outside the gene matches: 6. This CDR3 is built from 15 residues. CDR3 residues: CASSWTGEGAYEQYF. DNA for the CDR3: TGTGCCAGCAGTTGGACAGGGGAGGGGGCCTACGAGCAGTACTTC.

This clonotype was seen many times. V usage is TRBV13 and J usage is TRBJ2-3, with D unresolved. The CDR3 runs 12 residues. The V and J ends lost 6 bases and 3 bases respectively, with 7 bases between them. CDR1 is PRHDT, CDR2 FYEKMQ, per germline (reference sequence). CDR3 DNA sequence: TGTGCCAGCAGAGTAGCAACAGATACGCAGTATTTT. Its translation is CASRVATDTQYF.

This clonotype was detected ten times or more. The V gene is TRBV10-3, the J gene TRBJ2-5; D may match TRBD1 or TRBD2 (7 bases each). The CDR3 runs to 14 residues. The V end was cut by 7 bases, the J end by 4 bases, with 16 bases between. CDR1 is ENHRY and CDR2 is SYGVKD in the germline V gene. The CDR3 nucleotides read TGTGCCATCAAAGGGGGCGGGGGAGCAGAGACCCAGTACTTC. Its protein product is CAIKGGGGAETQYF.

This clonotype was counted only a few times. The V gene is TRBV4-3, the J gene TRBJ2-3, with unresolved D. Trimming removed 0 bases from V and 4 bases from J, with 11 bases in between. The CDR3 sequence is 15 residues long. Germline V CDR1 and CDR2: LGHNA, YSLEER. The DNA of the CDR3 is TGCGCCAGCAGCCAAGAAGGGCAGGTTCCAGATACGCAGTATTTT. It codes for CASSQEGQVPDTQYF.

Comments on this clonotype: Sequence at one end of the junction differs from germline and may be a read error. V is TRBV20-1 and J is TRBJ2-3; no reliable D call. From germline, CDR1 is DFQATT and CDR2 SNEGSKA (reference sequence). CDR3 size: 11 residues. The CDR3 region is CSAPGLPGWHF. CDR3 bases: TGCAGTGCCCCTGGCCTCCCCGGGTGGCATTTT.

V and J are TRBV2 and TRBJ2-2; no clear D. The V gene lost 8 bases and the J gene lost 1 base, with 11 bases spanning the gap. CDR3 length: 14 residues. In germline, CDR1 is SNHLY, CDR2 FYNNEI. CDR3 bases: TGTGCCAGCTGCAGGTTGCAGAACACCGGGGAGCTGTTTTTT. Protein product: CASCRLQNTGELFF. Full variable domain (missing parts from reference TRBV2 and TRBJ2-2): EPEVTQTPSHQVTQMGQEVILRCVPISNHLYFYWYRQILGQKVEFLVSFYNNEISEKSEIFDDQFSVERPDGSNFTLKIRSTKLEDSAMYFCASCRLQNTGELFFGEGSRLTVL.

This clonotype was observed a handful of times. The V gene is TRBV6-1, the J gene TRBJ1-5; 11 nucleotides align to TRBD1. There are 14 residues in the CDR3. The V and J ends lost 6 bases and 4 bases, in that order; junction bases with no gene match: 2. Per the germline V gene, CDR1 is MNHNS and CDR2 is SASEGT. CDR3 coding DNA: TGTGCCAGCAGACGGGACAGGGGGAATCAGCCCCAGCATTTT. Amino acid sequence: CASRRDRGNQPQHF.

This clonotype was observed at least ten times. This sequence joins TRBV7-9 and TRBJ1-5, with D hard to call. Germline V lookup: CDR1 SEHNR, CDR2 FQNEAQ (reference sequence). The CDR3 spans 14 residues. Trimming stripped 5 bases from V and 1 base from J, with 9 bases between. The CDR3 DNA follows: TGTGCCAGCAGCCAGGACGGGAGCAATCAGCCCCAGCATTTT. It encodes CASSQDGSNQPQHF.

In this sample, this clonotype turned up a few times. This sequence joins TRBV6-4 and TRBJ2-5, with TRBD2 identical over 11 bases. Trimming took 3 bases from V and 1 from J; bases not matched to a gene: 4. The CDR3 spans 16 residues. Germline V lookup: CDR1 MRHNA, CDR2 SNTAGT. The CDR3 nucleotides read TGTGCCAGCAGTGAAACCGGGACTAGCGGCCAAGAGACCCAGTACTTC. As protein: CASSETGTSGQETQYF.

CDR3 protein: CASGSLSGGVREQYF. DNA of the CDR3: TGTGCCAGCGGCTCGCTTAGCGGAGGGGTGAGGGAGCAGTACTTC. This chain connects TRBV6-1 to TRBJ2-7, with D perhaps TRBD2 (6 bases). The CDR3 is 15 residues long. CDR1 is MNHNS, CDR2 SASEGT, per germline. V shed 8 bases and J shed 7 bases, with 24 bases lying between them.

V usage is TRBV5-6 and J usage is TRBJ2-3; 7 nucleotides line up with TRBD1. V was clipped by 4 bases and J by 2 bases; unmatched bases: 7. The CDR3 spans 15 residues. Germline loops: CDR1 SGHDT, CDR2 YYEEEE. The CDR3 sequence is CASSSRDRNTDTQYF. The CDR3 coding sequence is TGTGCCAGCAGCAGCCGGGACAGAAACACAGATACGCAGTATTTT.

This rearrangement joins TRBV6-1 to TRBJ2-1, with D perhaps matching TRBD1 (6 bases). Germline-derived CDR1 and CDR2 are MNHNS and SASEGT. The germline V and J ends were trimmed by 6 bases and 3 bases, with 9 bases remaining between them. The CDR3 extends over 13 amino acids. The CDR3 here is CASRRDNYNEQFF. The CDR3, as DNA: TGTGCCAGCAGAAGGGACAACTACAATGAGCAGTTCTTC.

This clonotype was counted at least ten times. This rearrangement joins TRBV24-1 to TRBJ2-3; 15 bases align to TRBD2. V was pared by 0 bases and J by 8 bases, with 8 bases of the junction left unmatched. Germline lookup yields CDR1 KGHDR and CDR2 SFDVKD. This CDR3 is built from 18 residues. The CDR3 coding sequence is TGTGCCACCAGTGATTTGCAATCTCCGGGACTAGCGGGAGGTACGCAGTATTTT. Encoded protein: CATSDLQSPGLAGGTQYF.

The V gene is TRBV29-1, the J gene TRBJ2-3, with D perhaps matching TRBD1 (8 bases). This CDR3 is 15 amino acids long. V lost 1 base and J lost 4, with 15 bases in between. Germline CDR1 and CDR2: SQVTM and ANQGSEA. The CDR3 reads CSVEVNRGGSDTQYF. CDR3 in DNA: TGCAGCGTTGAAGTGAACAGGGGGGGGTCAGATACGCAGTATTTT.

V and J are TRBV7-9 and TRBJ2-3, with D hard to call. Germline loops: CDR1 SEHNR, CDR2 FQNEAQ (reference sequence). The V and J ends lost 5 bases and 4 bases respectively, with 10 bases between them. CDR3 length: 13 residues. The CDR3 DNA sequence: TGTGCCAGCAGCGTCATTAATTCAGATACGCAGTATTTT. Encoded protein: CASSVINSDTQYF.

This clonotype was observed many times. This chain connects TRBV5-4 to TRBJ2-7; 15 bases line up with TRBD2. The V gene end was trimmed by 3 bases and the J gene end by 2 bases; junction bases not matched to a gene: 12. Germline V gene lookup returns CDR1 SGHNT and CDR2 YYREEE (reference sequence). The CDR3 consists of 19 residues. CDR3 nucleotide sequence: TGTGCCAGCAGCTACCGGACTAGCGGGAGGGCCATGGAGGCCTACGAGCAGTACTTC. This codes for CASSYRTSGRAMEAYEQYF. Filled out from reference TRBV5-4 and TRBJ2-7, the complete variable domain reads ETGVTQSPTHLIKTRGQQVTLRCSSQSGHNTVSWYQQALGQGPQFIFQYYREEENGRGNFPPRFSGLQFPNYSSELNVNALELDDSALYLCASSYRTSGRAMEAYEQYFGPGTRLTVT.

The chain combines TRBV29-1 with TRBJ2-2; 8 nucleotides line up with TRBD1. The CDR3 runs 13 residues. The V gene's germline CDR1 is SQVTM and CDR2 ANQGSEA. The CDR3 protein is CRGDRRNTGELFF. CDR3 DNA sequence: TGCAGAGGGGACAGGAGAAACACCGGGGAGCTGTTTTTT.

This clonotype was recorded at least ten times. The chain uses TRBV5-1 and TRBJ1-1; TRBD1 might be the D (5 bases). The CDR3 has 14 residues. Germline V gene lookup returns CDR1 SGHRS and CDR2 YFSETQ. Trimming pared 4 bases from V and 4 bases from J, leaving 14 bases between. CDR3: CASSPSRVATEAFF. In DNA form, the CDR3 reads TGCGCCAGCAGCCCAAGCAGGGTGGCCACTGAAGCTTTCTTT.

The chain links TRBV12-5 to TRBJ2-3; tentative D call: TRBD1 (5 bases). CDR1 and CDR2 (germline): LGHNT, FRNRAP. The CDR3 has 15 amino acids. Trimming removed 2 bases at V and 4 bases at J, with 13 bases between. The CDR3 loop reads CASGLSAGYPDTQYF. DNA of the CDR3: TGTGCTAGTGGTTTGTCCGCAGGGTACCCAGATACGCAGTATTTT.

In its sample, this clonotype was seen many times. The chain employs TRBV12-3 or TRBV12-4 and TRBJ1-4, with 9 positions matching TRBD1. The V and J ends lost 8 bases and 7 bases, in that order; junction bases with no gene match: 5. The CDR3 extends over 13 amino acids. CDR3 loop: CASHTGGPEKLFF. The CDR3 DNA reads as TGTGCCAGCCATACAGGGGGCCCTGAAAAACTGTTTTTT.

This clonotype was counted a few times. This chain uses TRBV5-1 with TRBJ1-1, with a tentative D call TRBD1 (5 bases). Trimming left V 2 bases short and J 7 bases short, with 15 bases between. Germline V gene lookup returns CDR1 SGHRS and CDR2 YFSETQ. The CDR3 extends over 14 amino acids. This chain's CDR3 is CASSFGGLSSEAFF. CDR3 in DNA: TGCGCCAGCAGCTTCGGGGGTTTATCCAGTGAAGCTTTCTTT.